Shown below are 24 T cell receptor beta chains from a single sample sequenced in a study of T cell repertoires in cytomegalovirus infection. Via MiXCR, TCRdb re-called the reads, giving one row per CDR3 protein. The table lists around 120,000 distinct CDR3 sequences, roughly 39% of them singletons, with less than 80% in the top ten. The antigens for these receptors are not known. Sample: CD8+ T cells from cultured PBMCs, taken from culture after CMV antigen stimulation. The receptors were gathered from a human donor in good health (CMV status not recorded). Some clones in this sample may be carry-over from other donors' samples.

This clonotype occurred a few times. V usage is TRBV12-3 or TRBV12-4 and J usage is TRBJ2-5; perhaps D is TRBD1 or TRBD2 (5 bases each). Trimming shortened V by 3 bases and J by 5 bases, and 10 bases separated the two germline ends. The CDR3 has 13 residues. DNA for the CDR3: TGTGCCAGCAGTTTCCGGGGCCCCGAGACCCAGTACTTC. Amino acids: CASSFRGPETQYF.

The rearrangement uses TRBV12-3 or TRBV12-4 and TRBJ1-2; 7 bases are shared with TRBD1. The CDR3 loop spans 15 amino acids. The trim removed 5 bases at V and 3 bases at J, leaving 9 bases unmatched. CDR3 bases: TGTGCCAGCAGTCCTCTCCGTCAGGGGGACTATGGCTACACCTTC. It codes for CASSPLRQGDYGYTF.

This clonotype was recorded once. The chain recombines TRBV7-6 with TRBJ2-7, with 7 bases that match TRBD1. J was trimmed by 5 bases and V by 1 base; bases with no gene match: 11. The germline V gene has CDR1 SGHVS and CDR2 FNYEAQ. There are 16 residues in the CDR3. The CDR3 sequence: CASSLGGLAGGNEQYF. DNA of the CDR3: TGTGCCAGCAGCTTAGGAGGGTTGGCAGGGGGTAACGAGCAGTACTTC.

This clonotype came up many times. The chain couples TRBV7-8 to TRBJ1-2; the match to TRBD1 covers 10 bases. Germline V gene sequence: CDR1 SGHVS, CDR2 FQNEAQ. The V gene end was trimmed by 5 bases and the J gene end by 5 bases; junction bases not matched to a gene: 14. The CDR3 totals 17 residues. The CDR3 reads CASSPLSTGGALYGYTF. DNA of the CDR3: TGTGCCAGCAGCCCACTCTCGACAGGGGGCGCTTTATATGGCTACACCTTC.

The chain links TRBV6-1 to TRBJ2-3; TRBD1 aligns across 9 bases. The CDR3 loop spans 19 amino acids. The germline CDR1 and CDR2 sequences are MNHNS and SASEGT. Germline trimming cut 1 base from V and 8 bases from J; bases unmatched to any gene: 19. The CDR3 nucleotides are TGTGCCAGCAGTGAAGAGGGGGGCCCCGGGACAGGGACGTTAGTTACGCAGTATTTT. Protein sequence: CASSEEGGPGTGTLVTQYF.

The chain carries TRBV5-5 and TRBJ1-1; weak D call: TRBD1 (5 bases). The CDR3 runs 15 residues. Trimming shortened V by 5 bases and J by 7 bases, and 21 bases separated the two germline ends. Germline CDR1 and CDR2: SGHKS and YYEKEE (reference sequence). The DNA of the CDR3 is TGTGCCAGCAGGTTTTGGGCCGACAGTGATCTTGAAGCTTTCTTT. It specifies CASRFWADSDLEAFF.

The genes are TRBV20-1 and TRBJ2-1; D remains ambiguous. The CDR3 is 11 amino acids. Trimming took 4 bases from V and 7 from J, leaving 8 bases between them. Germline values: CDR1 DFQATT, CDR2 SNEGSKA (reference sequence). The CDR3 sequence: CSAKVVNEQFF. The DNA of the CDR3 is TGCAGTGCTAAGGTCGTGAATGAGCAGTTCTTC.

The chain employs TRBV4-1 and TRBJ2-7; 9 bases line up with TRBD1. The length of the CDR3 is 16 residues. With V trimmed by 2 bases and J by 0 bases, 5 bases remained unmatched. Germline CDR1 is MGHRA and CDR2 is YSYEKL. In DNA, the CDR3 is TGCGCCAGCAGCCAAACTACAGGGGGCTACTCCTACGAGCAGTACTTC. Translating gives CASSQTTGGYSYEQYF.

The chain couples TRBV12-5 to TRBJ1-2; D gene unclear. The CDR3 is made up of 11 amino acids. Germline assignment: CDR1 LGHNT and CDR2 FRNRAP. V was clipped by 2 bases and J by 8 bases, with 6 bases between them. CDR3 DNA sequence: TGTGCTAGTGGTTTGACCAGCGGCTACACCTTC. Its translation: CASGLTSGYTF. The variable domain in full, completed from reference TRBV12-5 and TRBJ1-2, reads DARVTQTPRHKVTEMGQEVTMRCQPILGHNTVFWYRQTMMQGLELLAYFRNRAPLDDSGMPKDRFSAEMPDATLATLKIQPSEPRDSAVYFCASGLTSGYTFGSGTRLTVV.

The J gene is TRBJ2-1, the V gene TRBV2, with unresolved D. Germline values: CDR1 SNHLY, CDR2 FYNNEI. V lost 10 bases, J lost 0 bases, and 10 bases lay in between. This CDR3 comprises 13 residues. CDR3 coding DNA: TGTGCCACCATGGAGAGCTCCTACAATGAGCAGTTCTTC. It yields the protein CATMESSYNEQFF.

The genes are TRBV5-6 and TRBJ1-1; maybe TRBD1 (5 bases). The CDR3 loop spans 13 amino acids. V lost 4 bases and J 1 base, leaving 8 bases between the germline ends. CDR1 is SGHDT, CDR2 YYEEEE, per germline. The CDR3 region is CASSMTENTEAFF. The CDR3 DNA reads as TGTGCCAGCAGCATGACAGAGAACACTGAAGCTTTCTTT.

This clonotype turned up a few times. The chain uses TRBV6-2 or TRBV6-3 and TRBJ2-1, with 8 bases lining up with TRBD2. J was trimmed by 9 bases and V by 5 bases; bases with no gene match: 6. The CDR3 is made up of 13 amino acids. Per germline, CDR1 MNHEY and CDR2 SVGEGT. The CDR3 DNA follows: TGTGCCAGCAGTCCCGGGGGGGCCCTTGAGCAGTTCTTC. This gives the protein CASSPGGALEQFF.

This sequence joins TRBV28 and TRBJ2-7; a weak D match, TRBD1 (6 bases). The V gene's germline CDR1 is MDHEN and CDR2 SYDVKM. The V gene lost 2 bases and the J gene lost 6 bases, with 11 bases spanning the gap. The CDR3 runs to 13 residues. The CDR3 DNA is TGTGCCAGCAGTTTAAGGCAGGGGAGCGAGCAGTACTTC. It encodes CASSLRQGSEQYF.

The chain is built from TRBV2 and TRBJ1-2, with TRBD1 matching 7 bases. The junction had 11 bases not matched to a gene; V was cut back by 7 bases and J by 0 bases. Germline V gives CDR1 SNHLY, CDR2 FYNNEI. This CDR3 comprises 16 residues. The chain's CDR3 is CASTVGTELANYGYTF. In DNA, the CDR3 is TGTGCCAGCACGGTTGGGACAGAGTTAGCTAACTATGGCTACACCTTC.

This clonotype was seen a few times. This chain links TRBV12-3 or TRBV12-4 with TRBJ1-5, with 8 bases lining up with TRBD1. V lost 6 bases, J lost 1 base, and 5 bases stayed unmatched. CDR3 length equals 15 residues. DNA for the CDR3: TGTGCCAGCAGGCCTACAGGGGGGAGCAATCAGCCCCAGCATTTT. Its translation is CASRPTGGSNQPQHF.

This sequence joins TRBV9 and TRBJ2-3, with 8 bases fitting TRBD1. The CDR3 spans 15 residues. Germline CDR1 SGDLS, CDR2 YYNGEE. The trim removed 3 bases at V and 5 bases at J, leaving 8 bases unmatched. The CDR3 region is CASSDRDRYGDTQYF. CDR3 sequence (DNA): TGTGCCAGCAGCGACCGGGACAGGTATGGAGATACGCAGTATTTT.

V gene TRBV11-2 combines with J gene TRBJ2-2; 12 bases are a match to TRBD2. CDR1 SGHAT and CDR2 FQNNGV come from the germline V gene. The CDR3 extends over 16 amino acids. After removal of 5 bases from V and 1 base from J, the junction contained 2 bases not matched to a gene. The CDR3 nucleotides read TGTGCCAGCAGCACGACTAGCGGGGGGAACACCGGGGAGCTGTTTTTT. Its translation is CASSTTSGGNTGELFF.

This clonotype was picked up a small number of times. V is TRBV18 and J is TRBJ1-2; 8 nucleotides align to TRBD1. From germline, CDR1 is KGHSH and CDR2 LQKENI. V gave up 5 bases and J gave up 8 bases; unmatched junction bases: 13. This CDR3 is built from 15 residues. CDR3 region: CASSSEKDRVGGYTF. For the CDR3, the DNA is TGTGCCAGCTCATCCGAAAAGGACAGGGTCGGAGGCTACACCTTC.

This rearrangement joins TRBV4-1 to TRBJ2-1; D call uncertain. The CDR3 loop spans 13 amino acids. The germline V gene encodes CDR1 MGHRA and CDR2 YSYEKL. V was cut by 0 bases and J by 9 bases, with 9 bases left in between. The DNA of the CDR3 is TGCGCCAGCAGCCAAGATATGGTGGGTGAGCAGTTCTTC. As protein: CASSQDMVGEQFF.

This clonotype appeared a few times. The gene calls are TRBV7-6 and TRBJ2-5, with 10 bases lining up with TRBD1. The germline V gene has CDR1 SGHVS and CDR2 FNYEAQ. After removal of 7 bases from V and 1 base from J, the junction contained 6 bases not matched to a gene. This CDR3 comprises 15 residues. CDR3 nucleotide sequence: TGTGCCAGCAAATGGACAGGGGGATCCCAAGAGACCCAGTACTTC. Encoded protein: CASKWTGGSQETQYF.

The sample holds a few counts of this clonotype. This sequence joins TRBV9 and TRBJ2-7; 7 positions agree with TRBD2. V lost 4 bases, J lost 6 bases, and 7 bases stayed unmatched. The CDR3 is 13 residues long. Germline values: CDR1 SGDLS, CDR2 YYNGEE. In DNA, the CDR3 is TGTGCCAGCAGCTCAGTGGGGGAGGGCGAGCAGTACTTC. This gives the protein CASSSVGEGEQYF.

The chain uses TRBV7-8 and TRBJ2-5; 9 nucleotides match TRBD2. The CDR3 is 18 residues long. V was pared by 4 bases and J by 4 bases, with 16 bases of the junction left unmatched. Germline CDR1 SGHVS, CDR2 FQNEAQ. The chain's CDR3 is CASSSPGLAIIGGETQYF. The CDR3 nucleotides read TGTGCCAGCAGCTCGCCGGGACTAGCAATAATCGGCGGAGAGACCCAGTACTTC.

The count of this clonotype is one. The V and J genes are TRBV19 and TRBJ2-7, with D unresolved. Germline values: CDR1 LNHDA, CDR2 SQIVND (reference sequence). The CDR3 extends over 14 amino acids. V lost 1 base, J lost 2 bases, and 9 bases lay in between. The CDR3 nucleotides read TGTGCCAGTAGTATAGTGGTAGGAACCTACGAGCAGTACTTC. Protein: CASSIVVGTYEQYF. Full variable domain (missing parts from reference TRBV19 and TRBJ2-7): DGGITQSPKYLFRKEGQNVTLSCEQNLNHDAMYWYRQDPGQGLRLIYYSQIVNDFQKGDIAEGYSVSREKKESFPLTVTSAQKNPTAFYLCASSIVVGTYEQYFGPGTRLTVT.

A single count supports this clonotype. The V call is TRBV29-1, the J call TRBJ2-7, with TRBD1 as a possible D gene (6 bases). Per the germline V gene, CDR1 is SQVTM and CDR2 is ANQGSEA. The CDR3 is 14 residues long. The ends were cut back, 5 bases at V and 1 base at J, with 15 bases in the middle. In DNA, the CDR3 is TGCAGCGTTAGGGGACAAGACAGATCCTACGAGCAGTACTTC. This translates into CSVRGQDRSYEQYF.